One sample yielded the 13 T cell receptor beta chains listed below, sequenced in a study of T cells expressing NK-cell markers. TCRdb re-called the 5' RACE reads and catalogs CDR3 proteins one per entry, DNA excluded. The sample features about 380,000 distinct CDR3 sequences, with over 4% in its top ten. Sequencing used blood T cells: a sorted CD56 or NKG2C T cell subset, CD4+ or CD8+ T cells, or bulk PBMC T cells (not recorded which). The receptors originated from a man aged 18-70 years in good health.

The V and J genes are TRBV5-1 and TRBJ2-3; checking the TCRdb D call of TRBD1 is not possible without DNA. The CDR3 spans 15 residues. CDR1 and CDR2 from the germline V gene are SGHRS and YFSETQ. The chain's CDR3 is CASHPISSGADTQYF.

This rearrangement joins TRBV7-8 to TRBJ2-7; TCRdb outputs TRBD1, but without DNA this stays unchecked. The CDR3 length is 16 residues. Germline-derived CDR1 and CDR2 are SGHVS and FQNEAQ. The CDR3 loop reads CASTEGSGTGGYEQYF.

This rearrangement joins TRBV6-5 to TRBJ1-2; TCRdb gives TRBD1 as the D gene, but with no DNA this cannot be confirmed. The V gene's germline CDR1 is MNHEY and CDR2 SVGAGI. This CDR3 spans 14 amino acids. The CDR3 spells CASSYTGSPGGYTF.

The chain recombines TRBV3-1 with TRBJ2-5; there is no DNA to check the TCRdb D call of TRBD2. The germline V gene has CDR1 LGHDT and CDR2 YNNKEL (reference sequence). The CDR3 totals 17 residues. CDR3 loop: CASSSRGWTSGQETQYF.

The chain employs TRBV5-1 and TRBJ2-3; no DNA is available, so the TRBD2 call from TCRdb remains unchecked. The CDR3 is made up of 16 amino acids. The germline V gene encodes CDR1 SGHRS and CDR2 YFSETQ. Here the CDR3 reads CASASGGTSSTDTQYF.

CDR3: CASSIRDRGSNYGYTF. This rearrangement joins TRBV6-1 to TRBJ1-2; the TCRdb D gene call, TRBD1, has no DNA to confirm it. Germline CDR1 MNHNS, CDR2 SASEGT. The CDR3 runs 16 residues.

The CDR3 sequence is CASSAHIITGELFF. V gene TRBV6-1 combines with J gene TRBJ2-2. Looked up from germline, CDR1 is MNHNS and CDR2 is SASEGT. The CDR3 consists of 14 residues.

This chain joins TRBV11-2 and TRBJ2-5; the TCRdb call, TRBD2, lacks DNA for checking. Germline-derived CDR1 and CDR2 are SGHAT and FQNNGV. The CDR3 sequence is 18 residues long. The CDR3 protein is CASSLELAGGLYQETQYF.

The rearrangement uses TRBV20-1 and TRBJ2-3; with no DNA, the TCRdb D assignment of TRBD2 cannot be verified. The CDR3 loop spans 17 amino acids. Looked up from germline, CDR1 is DFQATT and CDR2 is SNEGSKA (reference sequence). The CDR3 protein is CSAAPPRRGRPTDTQYF.

The chain joins TRBV6-5 to TRBJ2-3; the TCRdb call, TRBD1, lacks DNA for checking. The CDR3 sequence is 16 residues long. The germline gives CDR1 MNHEY, CDR2 SVGAGI. The CDR3 protein is CASSYFGGGSSDTQYF.

The chain couples TRBV6-5 to TRBJ1-2; TCRdb's assignment of TRBD1 cannot be checked, as there is no DNA. Germline CDR1 MNHEY, CDR2 SVGAGI. The CDR3 has 15 residues. The CDR3 region is CASSYSPRQGEGYTF.

The V and J genes are TRBV12-3 or TRBV12-4 and TRBJ2-3; TCRdb's D gene call, TRBD1, goes unchecked for lack of DNA. The CDR3 has 16 residues. This CDR3 is CASSLDSTLITDTQYF.

The chain recombines TRBV7-2 with TRBJ1-6. The CDR3 is 15 residues long. Germline V gene data show CDR1 as SGHTA and CDR2 as FQGNSA. The chain's CDR3 is CASSFKQGSGSPLHF.